The T cell receptor (beta chain) under discussion was sequenced for a study of T cell changes during pregnancy in multiple sclerosis. Repertoires were generated with immunoSEQ multiplex PCR, while TCRdb's copy carries only in-frame clones and drops some. The table has 47,000 or so clones, nearly 95% seen once. Germline CDR1 reads SGHVT; CDR2 reads SQSDAQ. This CDR3 is 19 amino acids long. The ends were cut back, 6 bases at V and 0 bases at J, with 24 bases in the middle. This sequence was found in a female donor with multiple sclerosis, enrolled in a pregnancy study. The V gene is TRBV7-4, the J gene TRBJ1-5, with D possibly TRBD1 on 6 matching bases. Sample: CD4+ T cells from peripheral blood mononuclear cells, taken in the first trimester of pregnancy. CDR3 nucleotides: TGTGCCAGCAGATCCCTTGGGACAAAAACCCTTTATAGCAATCAGCCCCAGCATTTT. Its protein is CASRSLGTKTLYSNQPQHF.